Sequencing of this TCR beta chain was carried out in a study of beta chain features in type 1 diabetes. Study-wide points: Over-representation of high TCR-expressing cells was a possible consequence of cDNA sequencing.

The study reverse transcribed the entire isolated RNA, so it sequenced expressed TCRB transcripts. There were some 3.6 million reads on average in the naive, central memory and regulatory T cell samples. This table comes from immunoSEQ multiplex PCR, and its TCRdb copy is limited to in-frame clones, with some not included. The sample shows fewer than 550,000 clones, about an eighth of them seen only once. CDR3 length: 13 residues. Per germline, CDR1 MNHEY and CDR2 SVGAGI. Trimming took off 10 bases at V and 4 bases at J, with 16 bases between the two ends. In the case of this clone: Its antigen is not identified.

This sequence originates from a young woman in good health. The chain employs TRBV6-5 and TRBJ2-5, with a tentative D call TRBD1 (5 bases). The specimen sequenced was naive CD4+ T cells from blood. The CDR3 protein is CATRSAGAETQYF. The DNA for the CDR3 is TGTGCCACCAGGTCCGCTGGGGCAGAGACCCAGTACTTC.